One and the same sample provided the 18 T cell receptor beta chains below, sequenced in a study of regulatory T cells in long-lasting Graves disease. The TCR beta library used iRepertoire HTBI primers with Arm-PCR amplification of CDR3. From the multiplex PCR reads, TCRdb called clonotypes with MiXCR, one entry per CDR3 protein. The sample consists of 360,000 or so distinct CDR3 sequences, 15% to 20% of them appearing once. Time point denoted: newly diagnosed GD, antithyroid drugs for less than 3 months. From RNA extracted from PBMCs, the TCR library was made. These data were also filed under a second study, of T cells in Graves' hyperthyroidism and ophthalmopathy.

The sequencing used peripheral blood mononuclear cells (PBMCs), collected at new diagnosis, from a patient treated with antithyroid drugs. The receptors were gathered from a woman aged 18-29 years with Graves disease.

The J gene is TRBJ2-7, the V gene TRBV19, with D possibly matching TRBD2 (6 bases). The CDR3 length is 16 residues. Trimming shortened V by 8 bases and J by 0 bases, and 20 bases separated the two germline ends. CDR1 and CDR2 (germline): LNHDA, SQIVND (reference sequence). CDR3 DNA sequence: TGTGCCAGTTCAAGGTCGTCCAGCGGGTCCTCCTACGAGCAGTACTTC. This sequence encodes CASSRSSSGSSYEQYF. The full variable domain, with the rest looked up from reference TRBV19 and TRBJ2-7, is DGGITQSPKYLFRKEGQNVTLSCEQNLNHDAMYWYRQDPGQGLRLIYYSQIVNDFQKGDIAEGYSVSREKKESFPLTVTSAQKNPTAFYLCASSRSSSGSSYEQYFGPGTRLTVT.

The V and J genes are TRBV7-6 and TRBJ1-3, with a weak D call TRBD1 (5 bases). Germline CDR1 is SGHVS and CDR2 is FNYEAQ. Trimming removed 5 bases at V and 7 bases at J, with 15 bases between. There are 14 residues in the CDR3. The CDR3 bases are TGTGCCAGCAGCCCTTGGGGTCGGGGGAACACCATATATTTT. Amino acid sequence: CASSPWGRGNTIYF. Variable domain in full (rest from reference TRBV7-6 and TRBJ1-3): GAGVSQSPRYKVTKRGQDVALRCDPISGHVSLYWYRQALGQGPEFLTYFNYEAQQDKSGLPNDRFSAERPEGSISTLTIQRTEQRDSAMYRCASSPWGRGNTIYFGEGSWLTVV.

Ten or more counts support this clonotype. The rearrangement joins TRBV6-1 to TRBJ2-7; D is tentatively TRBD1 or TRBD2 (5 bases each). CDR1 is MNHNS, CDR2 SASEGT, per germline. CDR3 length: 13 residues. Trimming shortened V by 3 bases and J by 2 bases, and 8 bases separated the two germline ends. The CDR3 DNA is TGTGCCAGCAGTGAGGGACGGACCTACGAGCAGTACTTC. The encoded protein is CASSEGRTYEQYF.

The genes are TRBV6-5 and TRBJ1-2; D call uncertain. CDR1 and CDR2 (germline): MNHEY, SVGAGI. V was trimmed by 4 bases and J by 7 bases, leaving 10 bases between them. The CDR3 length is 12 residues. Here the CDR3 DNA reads TGTGCCAGCAGTTCCCAGATAGGTGGCTACACCTTC. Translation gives CASSSQIGGYTF.

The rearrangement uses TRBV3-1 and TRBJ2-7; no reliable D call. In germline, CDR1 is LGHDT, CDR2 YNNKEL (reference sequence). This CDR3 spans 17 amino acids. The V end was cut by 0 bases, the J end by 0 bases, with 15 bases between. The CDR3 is CASSQDRASVVSYEQYF. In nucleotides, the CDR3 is TGTGCCAGCAGCCAAGATCGGGCGTCGGTGGTCTCCTACGAGCAGTACTTC.

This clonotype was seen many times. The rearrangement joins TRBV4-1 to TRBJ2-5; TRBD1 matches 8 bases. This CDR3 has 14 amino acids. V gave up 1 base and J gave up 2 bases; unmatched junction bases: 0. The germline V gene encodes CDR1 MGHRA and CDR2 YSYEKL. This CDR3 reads CASSQGDRQETQYF. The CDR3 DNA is TGCGCCAGCAGCCAAGGGGACAGGCAAGAGACCCAGTACTTC.

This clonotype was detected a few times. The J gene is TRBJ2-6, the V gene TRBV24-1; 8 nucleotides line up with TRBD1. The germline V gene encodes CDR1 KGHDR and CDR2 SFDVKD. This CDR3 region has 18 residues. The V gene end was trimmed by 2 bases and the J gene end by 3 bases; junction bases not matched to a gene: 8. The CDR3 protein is CATSDSAAGGFGANVLTF. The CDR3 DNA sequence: TGTGCCACCAGTGATTCGGCGGCAGGGGGCTTTGGGGCCAACGTCCTGACTTTC.

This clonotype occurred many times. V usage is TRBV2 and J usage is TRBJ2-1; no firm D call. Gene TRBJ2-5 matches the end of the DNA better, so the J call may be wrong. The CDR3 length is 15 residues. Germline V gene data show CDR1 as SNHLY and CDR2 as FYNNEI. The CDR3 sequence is CASSAQQPAESTQYF. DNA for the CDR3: TGTGCCAGCAGTGCACAACAGCCCGCCGAGTCGACCCAGTACTTC.

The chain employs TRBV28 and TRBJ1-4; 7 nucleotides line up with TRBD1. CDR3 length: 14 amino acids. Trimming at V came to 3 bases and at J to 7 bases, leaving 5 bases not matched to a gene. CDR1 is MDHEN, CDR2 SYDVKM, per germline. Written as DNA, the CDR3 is TGTGCCAGCAGTTTCGACAGGGTGGGTGAAAAACTGTTTTTT. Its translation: CASSFDRVGEKLFF.

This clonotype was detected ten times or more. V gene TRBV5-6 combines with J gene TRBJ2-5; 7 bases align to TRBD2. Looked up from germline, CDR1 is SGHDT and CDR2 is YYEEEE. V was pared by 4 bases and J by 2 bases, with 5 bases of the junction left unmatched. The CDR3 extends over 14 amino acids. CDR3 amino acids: CASSPGLGQETQYF. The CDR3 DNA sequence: TGTGCCAGCAGCCCCGGACTAGGACAAGAGACCCAGTACTTC.

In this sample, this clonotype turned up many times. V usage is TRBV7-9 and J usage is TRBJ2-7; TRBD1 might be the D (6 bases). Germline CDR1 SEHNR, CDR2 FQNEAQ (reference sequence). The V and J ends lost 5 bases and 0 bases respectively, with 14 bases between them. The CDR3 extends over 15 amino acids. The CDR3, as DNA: TGTGCCAGCAGCGCTAGGACAGTCAGCTCCTACGAGCAGTACTTC. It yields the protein CASSARTVSSYEQYF.

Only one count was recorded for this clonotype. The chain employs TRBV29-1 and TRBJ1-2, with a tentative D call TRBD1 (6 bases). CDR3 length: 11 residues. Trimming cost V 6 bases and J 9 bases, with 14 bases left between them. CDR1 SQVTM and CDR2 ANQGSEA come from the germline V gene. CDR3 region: CSVRTALRYTF. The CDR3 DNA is TGCAGCGTCAGGACAGCCCTTCGCTACACCTTC.

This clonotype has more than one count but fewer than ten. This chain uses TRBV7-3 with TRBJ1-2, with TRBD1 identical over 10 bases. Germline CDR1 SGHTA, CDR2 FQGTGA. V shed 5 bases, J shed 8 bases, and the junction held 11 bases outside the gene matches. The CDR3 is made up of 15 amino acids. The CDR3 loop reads CASSKTGTGVEGYTF. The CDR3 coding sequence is TGTGCCAGCAGCAAAACCGGGACAGGGGTTGAGGGCTACACCTTC.

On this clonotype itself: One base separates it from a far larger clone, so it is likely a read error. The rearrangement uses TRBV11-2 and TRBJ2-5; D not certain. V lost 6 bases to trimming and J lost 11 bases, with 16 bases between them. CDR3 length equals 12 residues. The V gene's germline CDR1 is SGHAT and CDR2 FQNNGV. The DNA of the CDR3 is TGTGCCAGCAGATCACCCCTGGATGAGCAGTACTTC. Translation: CASRSPLDEQYF.

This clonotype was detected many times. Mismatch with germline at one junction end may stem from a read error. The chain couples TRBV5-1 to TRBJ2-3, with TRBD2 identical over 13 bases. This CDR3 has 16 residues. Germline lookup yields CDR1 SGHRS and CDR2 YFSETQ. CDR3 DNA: TGTGCCAGCAGCTCCGGGGGACTAGCGGGGACAGATACGCAGTATTTT. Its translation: CASSSGGLAGTDTQYF.

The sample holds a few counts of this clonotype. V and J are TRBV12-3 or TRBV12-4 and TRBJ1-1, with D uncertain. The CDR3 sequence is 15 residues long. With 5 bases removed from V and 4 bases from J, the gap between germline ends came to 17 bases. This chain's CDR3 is CASSEAGRSSTEAFF. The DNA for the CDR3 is TGTGCCAGCAGTGAGGCTGGAAGGTCGAGCACTGAAGCTTTCTTT.

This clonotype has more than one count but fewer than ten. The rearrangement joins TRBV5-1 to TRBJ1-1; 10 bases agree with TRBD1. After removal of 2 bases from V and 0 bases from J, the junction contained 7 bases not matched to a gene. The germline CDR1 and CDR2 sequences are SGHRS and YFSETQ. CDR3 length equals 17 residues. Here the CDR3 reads CASSLGTGDAMNTEAFF. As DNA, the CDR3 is TGCGCCAGCAGCTTAGGGACAGGGGATGCCATGAACACTGAAGCTTTCTTT.

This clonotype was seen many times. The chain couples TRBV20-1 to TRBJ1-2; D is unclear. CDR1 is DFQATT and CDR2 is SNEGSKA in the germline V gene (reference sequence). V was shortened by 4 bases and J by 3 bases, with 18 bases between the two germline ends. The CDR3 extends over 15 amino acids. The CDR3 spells CSAIIRAEIHYGYTF. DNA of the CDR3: TGCAGTGCTATTATCCGGGCAGAGATCCACTATGGCTACACCTTC.